This is a list of T cell receptor beta chains from one sample in a study of T cell repertoires in cytomegalovirus infection. Antigen specificity for these receptors is unknown. Each CDR3 protein is one row after TCRdb ran MiXCR on the reads. Here the sample spans hundreds of thousands of distinct CDR3 sequences, around a third being singletons. The sequencing used cultured PBMCs, collected from culture after CMV antigen stimulation. The receptors were gathered from a human donor in good health (CMV status not recorded). Some clones in this sample may be carry-over from other donors' samples. The CDR3 runs from the conserved cysteine through the conserved F or W. Fields, in order: D gene, J gene, clone size, V gene, CDR3 protein, CDR3 DNA. A D gene is named only where the DNA matches it firmly. The size of a clone is reported for some rows only, either as once, few or many, or as a class for expanded clones.

.,TRBJ1-5,few,TRBV4-3,CASSQEVTAANQPQHF,TGCGCCAGCAGCCAAGAGGTCACGGCAGCAAATCAGCCCCAGCATTTT
.,TRBJ1-5,few,TRBV18,CASSPATNQPQHF,TGTGCCAGCTCACCAGCTACCAATCAGCCCCAGCATTTT
TRBD1,TRBJ1-1,few,TRBV4-1,CASSQADRDTEAFF,TGCGCCAGCAGCCAAGCGGACAGGGACACTGAAGCTTTCTTT
.,TRBJ2-1,.,TRBV10-3,CAISVPQGFEQFF,TGTGCCATCAGTGTACCACAGGGATTTGAGCAGTTCTTC
.,TRBJ1-2,few,TRBV4-2,CASSQIQGNYGYTF,TGTGCCAGCAGCCAGATCCAGGGTAACTATGGCTACACCTTC
TRBD2,TRBJ2-1,.,TRBV7-9,CASSHPGLAGHNEQFF,TGTGCCAGCAGCCACCCAGGACTAGCGGGACACAATGAGCAGTTCTTC
.,TRBJ2-5,.,TRBV12-5,CASGLVETGGETQYF,TGTGCTAGTGGTTTGGTAGAGACCGGTGGAGAGACCCAGTACTTC
TRBD1,TRBJ1-6,few,TRBV28,CASSLTRDRFIGSPLHF,TGTGCCAGCAGTTTGACCCGGGACAGGTTCATTGGGTCACCCCTCCACTTT
.,TRBJ2-4,.,TRBV20-1,CSATPPSGGTRTIQYF,TGCAGTGCTACCCCCCCCTCCGGCGGAACTCGGACCATTCAGTACTTC
.,TRBJ1-6,.,TRBV20-1,CRSEVSSYNSPLHF,TGCAGATCCGAGGTCAGCTCCTATAATTCACCCCTCCACTTT
.,TRBJ2-2,.,TRBV29-1,CSVSGYYTGELFF,TGCAGCGTTTCAGGATACTACACCGGGGAGCTGTTTTTT
.,TRBJ2-1,.,TRBV7-9,CANSLGVRVGQFF,TGTGCCAACAGCTTAGGCGTGCGCGTCGGGCAGTTCTTC
TRBD1,TRBJ1-5,few,TRBV2,CASSEGQGDQPQHF,TGTGCCAGCAGTGAAGGACAGGGGGATCAGCCCCAGCATTTT
.,TRBJ2-1,.,TRBV4-1,CASSPGTFSPYNEQFF,TGCGCCAGCAGCCCCGGGACATTCTCCCCGTACAATGAGCAGTTCTTC
.,TRBJ2-2,.,TRBV11-2,CASIEQTVENTGELFF,TGTGCCAGCATCGAACAGACCGTGGAGAACACCGGGGAGCTGTTTTTT
TRBD1,TRBJ1-5,few,TRBV12-3/TRBV12-4,CASRPGQLYSNQPQHF,TGTGCCAGCAGACCGGGACAGCTATATAGCAATCAGCCCCAGCATTTT
TRBD2,TRBJ2-6,.,TRBV2,CASSVAGRSGANVLTF,TGTGCCAGCAGTGTAGCGGGACGGTCTGGGGCCAACGTCCTGACTTTC
.,TRBJ2-7,.,TRBV7-2,CASSLEFGGEQYF,TGTGCCAGCAGCTTAGAGTTCGGGGGAGAACAGTACTTC
TRBD2,TRBJ2-5,.,TRBV4-1,CASSRGAGGSPYF,TGCGCCAGCAGCCGAGGAGCGGGAGGGTCGCCGTACTTC
.,TRBJ2-7,.,TRBV20-1,CSARFDRVYYEQYF,TGCAGTGCCCGATTTGATAGGGTATACTACGAGCAGTACTTC
.,TRBJ2-6,many,TRBV7-2,CASSLGPPSVANVLTF,TGTGCCAGCAGCTTAGGCCCCCCCTCGGTGGCCAACGTCCTGACTTTC
.,TRBJ1-1,few,TRBV7-9,CASTPRGGPTEAFF,TGTGCCAGCACCCCTCGGGGAGGACCCACTGAAGCTTTCTTT